This T cell receptor beta chain was identified in a study of shared clonotypes between healthy human individuals. The assay was immunoSEQ multiplex PCR, and TCRdb's table has in-frame clones only and misses some. The sample has millions of clones, about 95% seen once. As defined, naive CD8 cells were CD45RO-negative and positively selected for CCR7, with terminally differentiated effector memory CD45RA+ cells excluded. The TCR originated in a man in his late teens or twenties in good health. Source material: naive CD8+ T cells sorted from blood.

CDR3 in DNA: TGTGCCAGCGGGACGGCGGAAGAAAGAGGTTCAGATACGCAGTATTTT. It translates to CASGTAEERGSDTQYF. The genes are TRBV27 and TRBJ2-3, with D perhaps being TRBD1 or TRBD2 (5 bases each). The length of the CDR3 is 16 residues. In germline, CDR1 is MNHEY, CDR2 SMNVEV (reference sequence). Trimming took off 8 bases at V and 4 bases at J, with 22 bases between the two ends.